This TCR beta chain stems from a study of T cell responses to AZD1222 COVID-19 vaccine. Study summary: Pooling covered second doses at about 4 or about 12 weeks.

Points on this clone: The antigen is not known.

V was pared by 2 bases and J by 1 base, with 7 bases of the junction left unmatched. Germline V CDR1 and CDR2: SGHDN, FVKESK. The CDR3 runs 17 residues. Profiling relied on immunoSEQ multiplex PCR, and the TCRdb table lists in-frame clones only, not all of them. This table holds 110,000 to 150,000 clones, more than 85% found once. Study-level results: Females made up more of the donors, who were largely white British, and clonal diversity may have come out too low. Vaccination with two AZD1222 doses was followed by a rise in Spike-specific TCR breadth and depth. No repertoire was sampled before or during the peak T cell response, only after it.

The rearrangement uses TRBV14 and TRBJ2-2; TRBD1 matches 7 bases. This specimen was peripheral blood, taken on day 0 of AZD1222 vaccination. This TCR was recovered from an adult in good health. The CDR3 coding sequence is TGTGCCAGCAGCCAATTGACCGGGACAGAGAACACCGGGGAGCTGTTTTTT. This encodes CASSQLTGTENTGELFF.